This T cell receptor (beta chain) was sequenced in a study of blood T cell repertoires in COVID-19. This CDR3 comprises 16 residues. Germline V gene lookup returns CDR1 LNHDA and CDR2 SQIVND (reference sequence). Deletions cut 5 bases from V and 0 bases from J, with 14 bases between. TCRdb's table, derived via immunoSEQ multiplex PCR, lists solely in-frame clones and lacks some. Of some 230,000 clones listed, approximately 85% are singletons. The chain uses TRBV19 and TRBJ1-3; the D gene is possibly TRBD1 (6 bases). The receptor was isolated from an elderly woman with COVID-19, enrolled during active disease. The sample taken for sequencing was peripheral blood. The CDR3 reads CASSPRDIYSGNTIYF. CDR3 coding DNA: TGTGCCAGTAGTCCCCGGGACATATACTCTGGAAACACCATATATTTT.